Below are 32 T cell receptor beta chains sequenced from a single sample in a study of T cell responses to AZD1222 COVID-19 vaccine. The method was immunoSEQ multiplex PCR; TCRdb's version includes in-frame clones alone and lacks a portion of them. Of some 120,000 clones listed, approximately 85% are singletons. Sequenced here: peripheral blood, sampled on day 0 of MenACWY control vaccination. These receptors originate from an adult in good health.

V is TRBV11-1 and J is TRBJ2-3; D might be TRBD1 (6 bases). The CDR3 has 16 residues. CDR1 SGHAT and CDR2 FQDESV come from the germline V gene (reference sequence). Trimming cost V 5 bases and J 5 bases, with 20 bases left between them. CDR3 sequence reads: CASSHATTSGVDTQYF. The CDR3 DNA follows: TGTGCCAGCAGCCACGCGACCACTTCAGGGGTAGATACGCAGTATTTT.

The rearrangement joins TRBV6-2 or TRBV6-3 to TRBJ1-5; D ambiguous. V was shortened by 2 bases and J by 0 bases, with 5 bases between the two germline ends. Looked up from germline, CDR1 is MNHEY and CDR2 is SVGEGT. This CDR3 spans 14 amino acids. The CDR3 loop reads CASSYVDSNQPQHF. The CDR3 nucleotides are TGTGCCAGCAGTTACGTCGATAGCAATCAGCCCCAGCATTTT.

The chain carries TRBV6-2 or TRBV6-3 and TRBJ2-7; tentative D call: TRBD1 (5 bases). The CDR3 is made up of 14 amino acids. V was clipped by 2 bases and J by 0 bases, with 8 bases between them. CDR1 MNHEY and CDR2 SVGEGT come from the germline V gene. CDR3: CASSYKGYSYEQYF. CDR3 nucleotides: TGTGCCAGCAGTTACAAGGGGTACTCCTACGAGCAGTACTTC.

This clone has just a few counts. V gene TRBV11-2 combines with J gene TRBJ1-6, with TRBD1 identical over 7 bases. The germline V gene has CDR1 SGHAT and CDR2 FQNNGV. V dropped 7 bases and J dropped 3; count of bases not matched to a gene: 6. The CDR3 length is 15 residues. The CDR3 bases are TGTGCCAGCACTACCGGGACAGACTATAATTCACCCCTCCACTTT. This encodes CASTTGTDYNSPLHF.

This chain links TRBV6-5 with TRBJ2-3, with 9 bases that match TRBD1. V lost 0 bases and J lost 14; bases outside the gene matches: 6. This CDR3 spans 13 amino acids. CDR1 MNHEY and CDR2 SVGAGI come from the germline V gene. The CDR3 reads CASSYSPGQGMYF. In nucleotides, the CDR3 is TGTGCCAGCAGTTACTCACCGGGACAGGGCATGTATTTT.

The rearrangement links TRBV2 to TRBJ1-5; D gene unclear. From germline, CDR1 is SNHLY and CDR2 FYNNEI. V was cut by 6 bases and J by 9 bases, with 15 bases left in between. The CDR3 is made up of 13 amino acids. DNA of the CDR3: TGTGCCAGCAGGGGCAATGAGAGGTCGCCCCAGCATTTT. This translates into CASRGNERSPQHF.

The chain couples TRBV28 to TRBJ1-4, with a weak D call TRBD1 (6 bases). The CDR3 length is 15 residues. Germline CDR1 and CDR2: MDHEN and SYDVKM. Deletions cut 2 bases from V and 8 bases from J, with 15 bases between. The CDR3 spells CASSLTQGRREKLFF. DNA of the CDR3: TGTGCCAGCAGTTTAACACAGGGCAGGAGGGAAAAACTGTTTTTT.

The chain employs TRBV5-1 and TRBJ1-2; 8 positions agree with TRBD1. Germline values: CDR1 SGHRS, CDR2 YFSETQ. V lost 3 bases, J lost 3 bases, and 10 bases stayed unmatched. The CDR3 is 16 amino acids. CDR3 protein: CASSSPPTGEDYGYTF. CDR3 nucleotide sequence: TGCGCCAGCAGCTCACCACCGACAGGGGAAGACTATGGCTACACCTTC.

The CDR3 region is CASSRGGGLNEKLFF. CDR3 in DNA: TGTGCCAGCAGCCGGGGCGGAGGGTTGAATGAAAAACTGTTTTTT. This rearrangement joins TRBV11-2 to TRBJ1-4; D perhaps matches TRBD1 (5 bases). V lost 5 bases and J 5 bases, leaving 15 bases between the germline ends. Germline V CDR1 and CDR2: SGHAT, FQNNGV. The CDR3 length is 15 residues.

The chain joins TRBV18 to TRBJ1-5; TRBD1 might be the D (5 bases). Germline CDR1 reads KGHSH; CDR2 reads LQKENI. The CDR3 extends over 14 amino acids. V shed 6 bases and J shed 4 bases, with 13 bases lying between them. The CDR3 spells CASSTRDSNQPQHF. The CDR3 coding sequence is TGTGCCAGCTCCACACGGGACTCAAATCAGCCCCAGCATTTT.

This chain links TRBV4-3 with TRBJ2-2; TRBD2 matches 8 bases. The V gene end was trimmed by 1 base and the J gene end by 5 bases; junction bases not matched to a gene: 12. This CDR3 spans 18 amino acids. Per germline, CDR1 LGHNA and CDR2 YSLEER. The CDR3 spells CASSQAPPGLGGTGELFF. In DNA form, the CDR3 reads TGCGCCAGCAGCCAAGCACCCCCGGGACTAGGAGGGACCGGGGAGCTGTTTTTT.

Only one count was recorded for this clone. V is TRBV14 and J is TRBJ2-7; D may be TRBD2 (6 bases). This CDR3 contains 13 residues. The ends were cut back, 6 bases at V and 7 bases at J, with 16 bases in the middle. Germline V CDR1 and CDR2: SGHDN, FVKESK. As DNA, the CDR3 is TGTGCCAGCAGTCCGGGACGGGGGTTGGAGCAGTACTTC. As protein: CASSPGRGLEQYF. Variable domain in full (rest from reference TRBV14 and TRBJ2-7): EAGVTQFPSHSVIEKGQTVTLRCDPISGHDNLYWYRRVMGKEIKFLLHFVKESKQDESGMPNNRFLAERTGGTYSTLKVQPAELEDSGVYFCASSPGRGLEQYFGPGTRLTVT.

On this clone itself: The sample contains more than one DNA sequence encoding this CDR3. V and J are TRBV2 and TRBJ2-2; unclear D gene. Germline-derived CDR1 and CDR2 are SNHLY and FYNNEI. Trimming removed 3 bases from V and 0 bases from J, with 8 bases in between. This CDR3 has 15 amino acids. The CDR3 DNA reads as TGTGCCAGCAGTGAGACCAGGCCGAACACCGGGGAGCTGTTTTTT. Translation gives CASSETRPNTGELFF. The full variable domain, its missing parts supplied by reference TRBV2 and TRBJ2-2, is EPEVTQTPSHQVTQMGQEVILRCVPISNHLYFYWYRQILGQKVEFLVSFYNNEISEKSEIFDDQFSVERPDGSNFTLKIRSTKLEDSAMYFCASSETRPNTGELFFGEGSRLTVL.

As DNA, the CDR3 is TGTGCCAGCAGTTCCGGGGACAGCCCCTACGAGCAGTACTTC. It yields the protein CASSSGDSPYEQYF. The chain employs TRBV28 and TRBJ2-7, with 7 positions matching TRBD1. V trimming: 4 bases; J trimming: 2 bases; junction bases outside the gene matches: 5. Germline CDR1 is MDHEN and CDR2 is SYDVKM. This CDR3 has 14 residues.

This chain connects TRBV30 to TRBJ1-6; D is uncertain. Germline loops: CDR1 GTSNPN, CDR2 SVGIG (reference sequence). Trimming shortened V by 2 bases and J by 2 bases, and 10 bases separated the two germline ends. CDR3 length equals 15 residues. CDR3 in amino acids: CAWSSRIAYNSPLHF. For the CDR3, the DNA is TGTGCCTGGAGTTCAAGGATAGCCTATAATTCACCCCTCCACTTT.

The count of this clone is one. The chain combines TRBV10-1 with TRBJ2-1; D uncertain. This CDR3 spans 13 amino acids. Germline V gives CDR1 WNHNN, CDR2 SYGVQD (reference sequence). V dropped 2 bases and J dropped 5 bases, with 7 bases sitting between them. As DNA, the CDR3 is TGCGCCAGCAGTGAGGGCAGGAACAATGAGCAGTTCTTC. Amino acids: CASSEGRNNEQFF.

The chain employs TRBV10-3 and TRBJ2-7; unclear D gene. The CDR3 has 15 residues. Germline loops: CDR1 ENHRY, CDR2 SYGVKD. The germline V and J ends were trimmed by 2 bases and 0 bases, with 11 bases remaining between them. The CDR3 region has the DNA TGTGCCATCAGTGAGAAACCCTGGAGCTCCTACGAGCAGTACTTC. Its protein is CAISEKPWSSYEQYF.

This chain connects TRBV5-1 to TRBJ2-1; D ambiguous. There are 14 residues in the CDR3. Germline CDR1 and CDR2: SGHRS and YFSETQ. The V end was cut by 0 bases, the J end by 3 bases, with 7 bases between. In DNA form, the CDR3 reads TGCGCCAGCAGCTTGGAGGGCCACTACAATGAGCAGTTCTTC. Encoded protein: CASSLEGHYNEQFF.

V gene TRBV24-1 combines with J gene TRBJ2-5; a weak D match, TRBD1 (5 bases). There are 15 residues in the CDR3. Trimming pared 5 bases from V and 1 base from J, leaving 13 bases between. Germline V lookup: CDR1 KGHDR, CDR2 SFDVKD. CDR3 bases: TGTGCCACCAGTGGTGTCGACGACAGCCAAGAGACCCAGTACTTC. Amino acids: CATSGVDDSQETQYF.

The count of this clone is one. The chain links TRBV9 to TRBJ1-2; 7 nucleotides line up with TRBD1. V dropped 2 bases and J dropped 3; count of bases not matched to a gene: 4. This CDR3 is built from 14 residues. CDR1 is SGDLS, CDR2 YYNGEE, per germline. CDR3 amino acids: CASSVTGVDYGYTF. As DNA, the CDR3 is TGTGCCAGCAGCGTTACAGGGGTGGACTATGGCTACACCTTC.

The chain uses TRBV14 and TRBJ1-2; D is ambiguous. From germline, CDR1 is SGHDN and CDR2 FVKESK. The CDR3 has 13 amino acids. V dropped 5 bases and J dropped 4 bases, with 11 bases sitting between them. CDR3 nucleotides: TGTGCCAGCAGCATACTAGCCCGCTATGGCTACACCTTC. Protein: CASSILARYGYTF.

This clone has more than one count but fewer than ten. The chain couples TRBV19 to TRBJ1-5; no firm D call. Between the trimmed V and J ends, which lost 5 bases and 3 bases, there was a span of 5 bases. There are 12 residues in the CDR3. The V gene's germline CDR1 is LNHDA and CDR2 SQIVND (reference sequence). The CDR3 coding sequence is TGTGCCAGTAGTTACACCAATCAGCCCCAGCATTTT. Its protein product is CASSYTNQPQHF.

The chain joins TRBV27 to TRBJ2-7; perhaps TRBD2 as D (5 bases). V lost 3 bases and J lost 4, with 10 bases in between. The CDR3 contains 13 residues. Germline lookup yields CDR1 MNHEY and CDR2 SMNVEV (reference sequence). The CDR3 is CASSFGVGYEQYF. DNA of the CDR3: TGTGCCAGCAGTTTCGGGGTGGGGTACGAGCAGTACTTC.

The chain joins TRBV6-6 to TRBJ1-5; D may be TRBD1 (5 bases). The germline gives CDR1 MNHNY, CDR2 SVGAGI (reference sequence). Trimming pared 5 bases from V and 7 bases from J, leaving 18 bases between. This CDR3 is built from 15 residues. The CDR3 nucleotides read TGTGCCAGCAGTCCCCTGGGGGACCGGCGGCAGCCCCAGCATTTT. Encoded protein: CASSPLGDRRQPQHF.

The chain combines TRBV7-9 with TRBJ1-5; D ambiguous. The CDR3 loop spans 13 amino acids. CDR1 is SEHNR, CDR2 FQNEAQ, per germline (reference sequence). The ends were cut back, 1 base at V and 5 bases at J, with 6 bases in the middle. The CDR3 spells CASSLGGYQPQHF. The CDR3 nucleotides are TGTGCCAGCAGCTTAGGAGGGTATCAGCCCCAGCATTTT.

The CDR3 DNA sequence: TGTGCCAGCAGAACCAACAGGGGGGCCAGGGACGAGCAGTACTTC. The encoded protein is CASRTNRGARDEQYF. The chain uses TRBV28 and TRBJ2-7; 8 bases match TRBD1. Germline-derived CDR1 and CDR2 are MDHEN and SYDVKM. J was trimmed by 5 bases and V by 6 bases; bases with no gene match: 12. This CDR3 is 15 amino acids long.

The chain recombines TRBV18 with TRBJ2-1; 7 bases are a match to TRBD1. The length of the CDR3 is 14 residues. Germline CDR1 and CDR2: KGHSH and LQKENI. V dropped 4 bases and J dropped 9; count of bases not matched to a gene: 9. The DNA of the CDR3 is TGTGCCAGCTCACAGGGGGCAACGGTGAGTGAGCAGTTCTTC. This gives the protein CASSQGATVSEQFF.

The chain is built from TRBV5-1 and TRBJ1-2; no definite D call. The V gene lost 7 bases and the J gene lost 0 bases, with 10 bases spanning the gap. This CDR3 spans 13 amino acids. Looked up from germline, CDR1 is SGHRS and CDR2 is YFSETQ. CDR3 amino acids: CASGEPANYGYTF. CDR3 sequence (DNA): TGCGCCAGCGGTGAGCCAGCTAACTATGGCTACACCTTC.

The V call is TRBV19, the J call TRBJ1-5; TRBD1 might be the D (6 bases). The germline CDR1 and CDR2 sequences are LNHDA and SQIVND (reference sequence). V was pared by 5 bases and J by 3 bases, with 17 bases between. The CDR3 loop spans 16 amino acids. CDR3 in amino acids: CASSASRGLDNQPQHF. In nucleotides, the CDR3 is TGTGCCAGTAGTGCGTCCAGGGGTCTGGACAATCAGCCCCAGCATTTT.

This sequence joins TRBV18 and TRBJ1-1, with TRBD1 as a possible D gene (6 bases). Trimming left V 0 bases short and J 7 bases short, with 15 bases between. Germline values: CDR1 KGHSH, CDR2 LQKENI. The CDR3 has 15 residues. Here the CDR3 DNA reads TGTGCCAGCTCACCACCCAACAGGGTGTTAGGTGAAGCTTTCTTT. This translates into CASSPPNRVLGEAFF.

V is TRBV27 and J is TRBJ2-2, with 10 nucleotides matching TRBD2. The CDR3 spans 20 residues. Germline-derived CDR1 and CDR2 are MNHEY and SMNVEV (reference sequence). Trimming removed 3 bases from V and 1 base from J; junction bases left unmatched: 14. DNA for the CDR3: TGTGCCAGCAGTTTTAGGTTTCGGCTAGCGGGGGAGAGGAACACCGGGGAGCTGTTTTTT. This encodes CASSFRFRLAGERNTGELFF.

The table lists this clone with a count of one. The rearrangement links TRBV28 to TRBJ1-1; D is unresolved. Trimming stripped 8 bases from V and 11 bases from J, with 21 bases between. The CDR3 consists of 13 residues. Germline values: CDR1 MDHEN, CDR2 SYDVKM. CDR3 protein: CASLIPTGFAAFF. CDR3 DNA sequence: TGTGCCAGCCTTATACCCACTGGTTTCGCGGCTTTCTTT.